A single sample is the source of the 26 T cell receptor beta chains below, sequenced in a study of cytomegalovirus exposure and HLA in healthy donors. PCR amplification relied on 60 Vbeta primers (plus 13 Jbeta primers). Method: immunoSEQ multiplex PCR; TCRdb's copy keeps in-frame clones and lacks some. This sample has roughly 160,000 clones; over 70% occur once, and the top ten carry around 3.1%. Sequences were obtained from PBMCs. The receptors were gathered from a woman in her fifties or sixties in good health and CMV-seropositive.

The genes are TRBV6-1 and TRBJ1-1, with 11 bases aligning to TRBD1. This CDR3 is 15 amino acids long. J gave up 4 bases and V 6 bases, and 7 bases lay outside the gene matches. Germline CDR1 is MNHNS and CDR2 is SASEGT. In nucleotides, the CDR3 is TGTGCCAGCAGAACCCGGGGGACAGGGGGCACTGAAGCTTTCTTT. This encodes CASRTRGTGGTEAFF.

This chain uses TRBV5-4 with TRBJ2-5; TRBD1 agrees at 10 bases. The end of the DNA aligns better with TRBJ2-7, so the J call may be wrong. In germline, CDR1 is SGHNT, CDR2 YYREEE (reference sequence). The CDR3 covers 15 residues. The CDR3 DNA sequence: TGTGCCAGCAGCTTGGCCGGACAGGGGGTTTACGAGCAGTACTTC. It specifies CASSLAGQGVYEQYF.

The DNA for the CDR3 is TGTGCCACCGGGGGATCGTCTGGAAACACCATATATTTT. Amino acids: CATGGSSGNTIYF. The chain couples TRBV7-2 to TRBJ1-3; maybe TRBD1 (5 bases). This CDR3 region has 13 residues. Germline V lookup: CDR1 SGHTA, CDR2 FQGNSA. Between the trimmed V and J ends, which lost 10 bases and 1 base, there was a span of 11 bases.

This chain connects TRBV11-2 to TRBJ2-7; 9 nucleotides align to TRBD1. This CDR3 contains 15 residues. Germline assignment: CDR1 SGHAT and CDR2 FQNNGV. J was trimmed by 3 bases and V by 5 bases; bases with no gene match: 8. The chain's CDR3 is CASSLFSTGGYEQYF. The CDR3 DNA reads TGTGCCAGCAGCCTTTTTTCGACAGGGGGCTACGAGCAGTACTTC. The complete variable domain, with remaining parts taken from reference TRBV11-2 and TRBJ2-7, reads EAGVAQSPRYKIIEKRQSVAFWCNPISGHATLYWYQQILGQGPKLLIQFQNNGVVDDSQLPKDRFSAERLKGVDSTLKIQPAKLEDSAVYLCASSLFSTGGYEQYFGPGTRLTVT.

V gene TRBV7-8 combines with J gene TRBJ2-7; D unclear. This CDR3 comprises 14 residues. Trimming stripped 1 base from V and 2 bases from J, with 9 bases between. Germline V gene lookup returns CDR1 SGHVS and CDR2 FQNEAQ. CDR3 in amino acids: CASSLGANAYEQYF. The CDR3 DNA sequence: TGTGCCAGCAGCTTAGGAGCGAACGCCTACGAGCAGTACTTC.

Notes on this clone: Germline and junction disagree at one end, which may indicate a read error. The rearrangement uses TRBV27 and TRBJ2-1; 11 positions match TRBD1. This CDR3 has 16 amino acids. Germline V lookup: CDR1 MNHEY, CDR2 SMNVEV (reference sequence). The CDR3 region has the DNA TGTGCCAGCAGATTATCCCGGGACAGGGGGTTTAATGAGCAGTTCTTC. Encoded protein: CASRLSRDRGFNEQFF.

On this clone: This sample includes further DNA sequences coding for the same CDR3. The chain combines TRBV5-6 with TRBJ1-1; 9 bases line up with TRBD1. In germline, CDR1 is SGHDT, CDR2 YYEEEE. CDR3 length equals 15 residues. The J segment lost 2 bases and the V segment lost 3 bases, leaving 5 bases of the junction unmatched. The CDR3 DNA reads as TGTGCCAGCAGCTCTCCGGGACAGGGAAACACTGAAGCTTTCTTT. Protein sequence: CASSSPGQGNTEAFF. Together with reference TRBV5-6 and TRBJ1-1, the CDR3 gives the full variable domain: DAGVTQSPTHLIKTRGQQVTLRCSPKSGHDTVSWYQQALGQGPQFIFQYYEEEERQRGNFPDRFSGHQFPNYSSELNVNALLLGDSALYLCASSSPGQGNTEAFFGQGTRLTVV.

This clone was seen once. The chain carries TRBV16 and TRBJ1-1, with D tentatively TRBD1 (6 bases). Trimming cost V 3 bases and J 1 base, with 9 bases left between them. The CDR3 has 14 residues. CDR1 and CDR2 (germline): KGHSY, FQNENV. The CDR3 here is CASSQIQGNTEAFF. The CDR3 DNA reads TGTGCCAGCAGCCAGATACAGGGGAACACTGAAGCTTTCTTT.

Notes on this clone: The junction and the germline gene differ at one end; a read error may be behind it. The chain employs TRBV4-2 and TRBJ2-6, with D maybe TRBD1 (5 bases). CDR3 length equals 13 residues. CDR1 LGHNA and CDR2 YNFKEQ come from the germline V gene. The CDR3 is CASSQAGANGLTF. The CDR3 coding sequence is TGTGCCAGCAGCCAAGCTGGGGCCAACGGCCTGACTTTC.

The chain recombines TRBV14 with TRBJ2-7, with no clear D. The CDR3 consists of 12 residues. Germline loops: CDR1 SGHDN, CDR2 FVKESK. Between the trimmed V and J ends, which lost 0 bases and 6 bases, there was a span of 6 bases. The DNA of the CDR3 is TGTGCCAGCAGCCAAGATAGTCGCGAGCAGTACTTC. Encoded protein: CASSQDSREQYF. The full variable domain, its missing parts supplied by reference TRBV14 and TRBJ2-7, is EAGVTQFPSHSVIEKGQTVTLRCDPISGHDNLYWYRRVMGKEIKFLLHFVKESKQDESGMPNNRFLAERTGGTYSTLKVQPAELEDSGVYFCASSQDSREQYFGPGTRLTVT.

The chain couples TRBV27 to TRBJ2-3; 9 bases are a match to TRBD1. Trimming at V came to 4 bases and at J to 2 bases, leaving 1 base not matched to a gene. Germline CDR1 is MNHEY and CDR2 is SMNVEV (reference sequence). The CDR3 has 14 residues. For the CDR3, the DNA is TGTGCCAGCAGTTGGACAGGGGCCACAGATACGCAGTATTTT. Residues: CASSWTGATDTQYF.

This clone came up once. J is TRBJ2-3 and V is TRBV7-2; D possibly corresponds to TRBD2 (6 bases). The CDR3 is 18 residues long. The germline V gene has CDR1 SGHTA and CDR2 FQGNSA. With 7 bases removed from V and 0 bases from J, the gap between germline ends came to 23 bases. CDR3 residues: CASISRRGGDASTDTQYF. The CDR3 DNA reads TGTGCCAGCATCTCTCGGAGGGGCGGGGACGCTAGCACAGATACGCAGTATTTT.

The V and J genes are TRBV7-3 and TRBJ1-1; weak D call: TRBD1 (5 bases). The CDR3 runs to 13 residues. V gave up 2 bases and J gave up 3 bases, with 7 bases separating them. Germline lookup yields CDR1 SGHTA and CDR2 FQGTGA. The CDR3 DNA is TGTGCCAGCAGCTTATGGGGGGACACTGAAGCTTTCTTT. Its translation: CASSLWGDTEAFF.

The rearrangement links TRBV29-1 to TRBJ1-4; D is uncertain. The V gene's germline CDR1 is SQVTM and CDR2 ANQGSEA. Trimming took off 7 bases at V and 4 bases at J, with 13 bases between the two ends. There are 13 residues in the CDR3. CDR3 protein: CSGRIDNNEKLFF. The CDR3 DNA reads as TGCAGCGGCAGGATAGACAATAATGAAAAACTGTTTTTT.

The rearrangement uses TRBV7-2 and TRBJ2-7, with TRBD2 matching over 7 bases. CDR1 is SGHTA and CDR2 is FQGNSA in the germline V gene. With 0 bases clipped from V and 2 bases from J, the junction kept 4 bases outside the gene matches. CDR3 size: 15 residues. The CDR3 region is CASSLAGLAAYEQYF. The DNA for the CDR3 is TGTGCCAGCAGCTTAGCTGGTCTAGCGGCCTACGAGCAGTACTTC.

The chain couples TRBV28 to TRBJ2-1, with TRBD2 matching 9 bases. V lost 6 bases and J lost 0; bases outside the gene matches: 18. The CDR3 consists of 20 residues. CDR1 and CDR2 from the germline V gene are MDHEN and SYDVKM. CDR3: CASSLGGGLAGRSSYNEQFF. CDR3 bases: TGTGCCAGCAGCCTGGGGGGAGGGCTAGCGGGACGGAGCTCCTACAATGAGCAGTTCTTC.

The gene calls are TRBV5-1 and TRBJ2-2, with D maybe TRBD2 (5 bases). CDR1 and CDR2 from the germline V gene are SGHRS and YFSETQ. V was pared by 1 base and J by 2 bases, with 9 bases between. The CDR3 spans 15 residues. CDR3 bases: TGCGCCAGCAGCTTGCACGGGATTAACACCGGGGAGCTGTTTTTT. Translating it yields CASSLHGINTGELFF.

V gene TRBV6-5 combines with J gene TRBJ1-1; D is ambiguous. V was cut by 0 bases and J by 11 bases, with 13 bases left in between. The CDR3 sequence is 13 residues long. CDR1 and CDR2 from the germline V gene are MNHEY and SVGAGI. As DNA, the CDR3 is TGTGCCAGCAGTTACTCGCGGGGAGGTGGGGCTTTCTTT. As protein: CASSYSRGGGAFF.

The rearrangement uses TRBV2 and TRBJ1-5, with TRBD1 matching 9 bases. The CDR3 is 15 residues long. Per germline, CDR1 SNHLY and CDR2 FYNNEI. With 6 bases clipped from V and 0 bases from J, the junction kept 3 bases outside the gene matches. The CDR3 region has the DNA TGTGCCAGCAGCTTGACAGGGGGTAGCAATCAGCCCCAGCATTTT. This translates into CASSLTGGSNQPQHF.

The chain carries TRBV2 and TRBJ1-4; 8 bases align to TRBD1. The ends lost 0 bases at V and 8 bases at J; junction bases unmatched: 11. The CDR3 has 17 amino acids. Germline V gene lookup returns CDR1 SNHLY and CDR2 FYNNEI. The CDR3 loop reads CASSEALPDRAGEKLFF. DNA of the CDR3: TGTGCCAGCAGTGAAGCACTACCGGACAGGGCGGGGGAAAAACTGTTTTTT.

In DNA form, the CDR3 reads TGTGCCAGCAGTGCCGTTGAGATGGTAACCACAGATACGCAGTATTTT. Translating it yields CASSAVEMVTTDTQYF. V and J are TRBV6-1 and TRBJ2-3, with D unclear. The CDR3 extends over 16 amino acids. V lost 4 bases, J lost 2 bases, and 16 bases lay in between. Germline assignment: CDR1 MNHNS and CDR2 SASEGT.

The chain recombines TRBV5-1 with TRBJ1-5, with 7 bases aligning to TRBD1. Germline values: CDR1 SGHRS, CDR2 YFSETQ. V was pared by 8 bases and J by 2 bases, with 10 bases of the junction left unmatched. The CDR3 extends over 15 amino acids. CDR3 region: CASSIDGQGNQPQHF. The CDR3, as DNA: TGCGCCAGTTCCATCGACGGACAGGGCAATCAGCCCCAGCATTTT.

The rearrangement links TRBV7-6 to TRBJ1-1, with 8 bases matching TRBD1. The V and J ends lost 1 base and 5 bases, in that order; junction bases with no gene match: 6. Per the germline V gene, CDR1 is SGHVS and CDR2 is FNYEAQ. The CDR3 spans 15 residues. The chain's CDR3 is CASSLENTGGTEAFF. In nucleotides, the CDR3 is TGTGCCAGCAGCTTAGAGAATACAGGGGGGACTGAAGCTTTCTTT.

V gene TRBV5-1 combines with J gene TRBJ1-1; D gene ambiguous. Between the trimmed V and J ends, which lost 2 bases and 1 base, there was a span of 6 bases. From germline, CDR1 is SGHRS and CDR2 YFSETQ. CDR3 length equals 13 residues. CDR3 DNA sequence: TGCGCCAGCAGCTTTGACACGAACACTGAAGCTTTCTTT. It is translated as CASSFDTNTEAFF.

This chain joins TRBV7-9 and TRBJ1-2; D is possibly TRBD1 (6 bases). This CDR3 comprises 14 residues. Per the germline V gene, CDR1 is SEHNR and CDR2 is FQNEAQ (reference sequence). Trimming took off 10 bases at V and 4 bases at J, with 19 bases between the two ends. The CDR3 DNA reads TGTGCCACCGGCAGGGGAGAGGGGGTCTATGGCTACACCTTC. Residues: CATGRGEGVYGYTF.

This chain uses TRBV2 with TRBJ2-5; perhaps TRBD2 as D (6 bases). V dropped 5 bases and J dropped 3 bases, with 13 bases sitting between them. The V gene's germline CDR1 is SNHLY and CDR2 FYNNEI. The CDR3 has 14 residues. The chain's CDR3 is CASSLGLRKETQYF. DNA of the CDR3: TGTGCCAGCAGTCTGGGACTGAGAAAAGAGACCCAGTACTTC.